This T cell receptor (beta chain) emerged from a study of T cell changes during pregnancy in multiple sclerosis. Here immunoSEQ multiplex PCR was the method, and the copy in TCRdb shows in-frame clones only, minus some. The table includes around 50,000 clones, more than 85% detected once. Germline loops: CDR1 SNHLY, CDR2 FYNNEI. CDR3 length: 16 amino acids. The germline V and J ends were trimmed by 4 bases and 4 bases, with 19 bases remaining between them. The sample consisted of CD8+ T cells from peripheral blood mononuclear cells, taken in the first trimester of pregnancy. The rearrangement uses TRBV2 and TRBJ1-1, with D possibly being TRBD1 (6 bases). The TCR originated in a female donor with multiple sclerosis, enrolled in a pregnancy study. The CDR3 protein is CASSVYRDSGSTEAFF. The CDR3 region has the DNA TGTGCCAGCAGTGTCTACAGGGATAGTGGGAGCACTGAAGCTTTCTTT.